This T cell receptor (beta chain) is from a study of blood T cell repertoires in COVID-19. Study at large: Samples taken during acute and convalescent COVID-19 were collected in the United States, Italy and Spain. Nucleic acid was either cDNA or gDNA, and it came from T cells, B-cell-depleted T cells, or PBMCs.

As handled by the study authors: It was from reference gene primer amplification that nucleated cell counts were estimated. Profiling relied on immunoSEQ multiplex PCR, and the TCRdb table lists in-frame clones only, not all of them. D and trimming come from the DNA, and the V and J calls and clone size come from that table. The repertoire holds 200,000 or so clones, with 60% to 85% as singletons. From germline, CDR1 is SGDLS and CDR2 YYNGEE. The CDR3 has 17 residues. The V segment lost 4 bases and the J segment 0 bases; nucleotides outside the gene matches: 7. Input material: peripheral blood. The clonotype comes from a man aged 55 to 70 with active or convalescent COVID-19. The V and J genes are TRBV9 and TRBJ2-1; 10 bases are shared with TRBD2. CDR3 region: CASSLAGAPSSYNEQFF. CDR3 bases: TGTGCCAGCAGCCTAGCGGGAGCCCCTAGCTCCTACAATGAGCAGTTCTTC.